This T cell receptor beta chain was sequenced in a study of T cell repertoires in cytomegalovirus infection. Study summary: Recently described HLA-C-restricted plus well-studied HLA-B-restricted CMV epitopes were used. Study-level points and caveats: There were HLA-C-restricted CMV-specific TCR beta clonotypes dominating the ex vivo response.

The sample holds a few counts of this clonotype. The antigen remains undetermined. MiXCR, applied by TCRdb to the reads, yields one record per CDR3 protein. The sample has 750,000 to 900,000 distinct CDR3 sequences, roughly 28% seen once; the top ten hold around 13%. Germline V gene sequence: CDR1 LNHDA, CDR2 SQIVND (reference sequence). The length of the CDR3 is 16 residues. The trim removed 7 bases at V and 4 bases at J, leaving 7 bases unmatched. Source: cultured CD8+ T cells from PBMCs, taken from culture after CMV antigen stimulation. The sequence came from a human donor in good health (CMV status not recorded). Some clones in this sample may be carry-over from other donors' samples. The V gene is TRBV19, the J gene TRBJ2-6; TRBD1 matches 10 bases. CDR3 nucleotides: TGTGCCAGTATCCCCGGGACAGGGGTCGGGGCCAACGTCCTGACTTTC. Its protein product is CASIPGTGVGANVLTF. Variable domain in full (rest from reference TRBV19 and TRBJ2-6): DGGITQSPKYLFRKEGQNVTLSCEQNLNHDAMYWYRQDPGQGLRLIYYSQIVNDFQKGDIAEGYSVSREKKESFPLTVTSAQKNPTAFYLCASIPGTGVGANVLTFGAGSRLTVL.